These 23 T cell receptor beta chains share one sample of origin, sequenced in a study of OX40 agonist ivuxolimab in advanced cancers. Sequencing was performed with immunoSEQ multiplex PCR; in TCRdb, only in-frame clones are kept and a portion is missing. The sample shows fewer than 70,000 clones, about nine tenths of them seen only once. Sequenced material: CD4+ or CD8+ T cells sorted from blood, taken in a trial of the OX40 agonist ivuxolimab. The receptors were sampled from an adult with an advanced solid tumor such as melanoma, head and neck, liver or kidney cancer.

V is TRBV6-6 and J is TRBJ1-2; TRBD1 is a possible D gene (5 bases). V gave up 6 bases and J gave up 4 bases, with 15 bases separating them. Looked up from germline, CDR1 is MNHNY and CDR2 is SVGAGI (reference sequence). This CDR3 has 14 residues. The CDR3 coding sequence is TGTGCCAGCAGCCCAGGACACTCTGGCTATGGCTACACCTTC. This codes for CASSPGHSGYGYTF.

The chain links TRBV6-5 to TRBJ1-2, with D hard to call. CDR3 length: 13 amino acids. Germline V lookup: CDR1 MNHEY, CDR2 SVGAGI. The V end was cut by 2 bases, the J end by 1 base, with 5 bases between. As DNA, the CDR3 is TGTGCCAGCAGTTACGACGGTAACTATGGCTACACCTTC. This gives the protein CASSYDGNYGYTF.

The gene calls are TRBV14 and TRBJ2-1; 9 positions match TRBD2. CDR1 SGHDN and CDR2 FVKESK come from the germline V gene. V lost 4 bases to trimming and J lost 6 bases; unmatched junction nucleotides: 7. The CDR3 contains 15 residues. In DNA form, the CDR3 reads TGTGCCAGCAGCCCTCTAGCGGGGAACGTCAATGAGCAGTTCTTC. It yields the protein CASSPLAGNVNEQFF.

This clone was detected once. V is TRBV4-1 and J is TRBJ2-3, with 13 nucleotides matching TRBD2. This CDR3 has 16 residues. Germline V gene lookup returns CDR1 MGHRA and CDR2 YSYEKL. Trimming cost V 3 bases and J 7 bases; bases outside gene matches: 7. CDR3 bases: TGCGCCAGCAGCCAGCCACTAGCGGGGGGGCCGTATACGCAGTATTTT. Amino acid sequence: CASSQPLAGGPYTQYF.

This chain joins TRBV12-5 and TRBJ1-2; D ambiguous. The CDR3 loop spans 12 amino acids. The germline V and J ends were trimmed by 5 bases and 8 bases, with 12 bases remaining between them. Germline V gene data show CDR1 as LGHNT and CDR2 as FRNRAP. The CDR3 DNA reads TGTGCTAGTGGTATACAGTCAATGGGCTACACCTTC. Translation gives CASGIQSMGYTF.

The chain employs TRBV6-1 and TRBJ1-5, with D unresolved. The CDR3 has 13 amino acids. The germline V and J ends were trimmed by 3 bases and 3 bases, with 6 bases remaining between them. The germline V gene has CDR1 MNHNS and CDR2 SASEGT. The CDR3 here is CASSEEDNQPQHF. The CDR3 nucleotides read TGTGCCAGCAGTGAGGAGGACAATCAGCCCCAGCATTTT.

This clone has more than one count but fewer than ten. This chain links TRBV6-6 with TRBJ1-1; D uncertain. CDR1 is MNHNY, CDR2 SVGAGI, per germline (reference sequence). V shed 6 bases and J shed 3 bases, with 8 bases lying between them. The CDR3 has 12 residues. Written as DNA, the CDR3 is TGTGCCAGCAGGGCTACCGACACTGAAGCTTTCTTT. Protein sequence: CASRATDTEAFF.

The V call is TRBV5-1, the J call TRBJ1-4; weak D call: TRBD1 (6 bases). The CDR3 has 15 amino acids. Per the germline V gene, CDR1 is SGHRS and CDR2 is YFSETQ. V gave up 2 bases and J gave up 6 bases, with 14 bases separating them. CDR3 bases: TGCGCCAGCAGCTTCGCAGGGGTTTCGGATGAAAAACTGTTTTTT. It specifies CASSFAGVSDEKLFF.

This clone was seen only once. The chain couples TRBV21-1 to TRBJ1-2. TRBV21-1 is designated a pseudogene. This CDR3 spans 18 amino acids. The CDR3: CASPTSSKGGLANYGYTF. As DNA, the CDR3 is TGTGCCAGCCCTACTTCTTCGAAGGGTGGGTTAGCTAACTATGGCTACACCTTC.

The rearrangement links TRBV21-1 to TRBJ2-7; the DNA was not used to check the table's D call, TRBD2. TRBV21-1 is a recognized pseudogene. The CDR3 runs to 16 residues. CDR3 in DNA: TGTGCCAGCAGCAAAGCAAGGACTAGCGGGGAACACGAGCAGTACTTC. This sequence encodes CASSKARTSGEHEQYF.

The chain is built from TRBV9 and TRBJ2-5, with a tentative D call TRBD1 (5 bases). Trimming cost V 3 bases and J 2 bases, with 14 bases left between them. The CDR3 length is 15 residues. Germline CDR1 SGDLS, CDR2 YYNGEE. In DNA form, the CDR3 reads TGTGCCAGCAGCGGACTGTCAGGGAAACAAGAGACCCAGTACTTC. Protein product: CASSGLSGKQETQYF.

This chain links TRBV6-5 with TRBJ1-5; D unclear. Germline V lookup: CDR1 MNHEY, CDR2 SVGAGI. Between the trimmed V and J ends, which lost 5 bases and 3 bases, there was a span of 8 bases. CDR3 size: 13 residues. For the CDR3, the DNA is TGTGCCAGCAGTGAAGCAGACAATCAGCCCCAGCATTTT. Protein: CASSEADNQPQHF.

The CDR3 DNA reads TGTGCCAGCAGCTTTAATTCAGGGGGCGCCAGGTCGTACACTGAAGCTTTCTTT. It translates to CASSFNSGGARSYTEAFF. The chain combines TRBV5-4 with TRBJ1-1; 8 bases are a match to TRBD1. V lost 2 bases to trimming and J lost 3 bases; unmatched junction nucleotides: 15. Germline-derived CDR1 and CDR2 are SGHNT and YYREEE (reference sequence). The CDR3 is 18 residues long. The full variable domain, completed using reference TRBV5-4 and TRBJ1-1, is ETGVTQSPTHLIKTRGQQVTLRCSSQSGHNTVSWYQQALGQGPQFIFQYYREEENGRGNFPPRFSGLQFPNYSSELNVNALELDDSALYLCASSFNSGGARSYTEAFFGQGTRLTVV.

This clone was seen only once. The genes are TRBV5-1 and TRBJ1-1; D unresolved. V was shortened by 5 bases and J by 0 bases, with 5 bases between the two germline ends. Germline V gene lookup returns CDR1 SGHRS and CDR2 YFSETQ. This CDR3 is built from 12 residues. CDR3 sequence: CASRDLNTEAFF. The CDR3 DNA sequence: TGCGCCAGCAGAGATTTGAACACTGAAGCTTTCTTT.

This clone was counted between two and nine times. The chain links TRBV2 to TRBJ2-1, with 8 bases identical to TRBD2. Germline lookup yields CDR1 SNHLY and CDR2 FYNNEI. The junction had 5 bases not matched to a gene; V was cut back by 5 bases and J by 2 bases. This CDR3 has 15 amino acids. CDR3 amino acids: CASSPSGGPYNEQFF. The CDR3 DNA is TGTGCCAGCAGTCCCAGCGGGGGCCCCTACAATGAGCAGTTCTTC. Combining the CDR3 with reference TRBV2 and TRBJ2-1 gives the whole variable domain EPEVTQTPSHQVTQMGQEVILRCVPISNHLYFYWYRQILGQKVEFLVSFYNNEISEKSEIFDDQFSVERPDGSNFTLKIRSTKLEDSAMYFCASSPSGGPYNEQFFGPGTRLTVL.

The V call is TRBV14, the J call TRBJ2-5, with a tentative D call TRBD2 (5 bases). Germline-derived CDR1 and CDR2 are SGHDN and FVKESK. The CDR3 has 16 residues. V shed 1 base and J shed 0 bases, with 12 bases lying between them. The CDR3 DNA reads TGTGCCAGCAGCCAAGTCGGCGGGCCGTACCAAGAGACCCAGTACTTC. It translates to CASSQVGGPYQETQYF.

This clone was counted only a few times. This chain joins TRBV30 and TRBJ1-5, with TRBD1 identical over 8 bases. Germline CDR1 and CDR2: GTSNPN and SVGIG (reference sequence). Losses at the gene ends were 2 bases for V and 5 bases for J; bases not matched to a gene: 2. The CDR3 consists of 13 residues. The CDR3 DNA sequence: TGTGCCTGGAGTCAGGGGGCATATCAGCCCCAGCATTTT. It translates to CAWSQGAYQPQHF. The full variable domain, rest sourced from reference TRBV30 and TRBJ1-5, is SQTIHQWPATLVQPVGSPLSLECTVEGTSNPNLYWYRQAAGRGLQLLFYSVGIGQISSEVPQNLSASRPQDRQFILSSKKLLLSDSGFYLCAWSQGAYQPQHFGDGTRLSIL.

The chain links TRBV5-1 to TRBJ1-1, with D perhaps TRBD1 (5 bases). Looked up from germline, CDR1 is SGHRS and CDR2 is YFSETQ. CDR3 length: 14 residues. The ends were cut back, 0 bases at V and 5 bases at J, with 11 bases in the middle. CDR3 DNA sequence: TGCGCCAGCAGCTTGGAGGGGCGGGGGACTGAAGCTTTCTTT. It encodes CASSLEGRGTEAFF.

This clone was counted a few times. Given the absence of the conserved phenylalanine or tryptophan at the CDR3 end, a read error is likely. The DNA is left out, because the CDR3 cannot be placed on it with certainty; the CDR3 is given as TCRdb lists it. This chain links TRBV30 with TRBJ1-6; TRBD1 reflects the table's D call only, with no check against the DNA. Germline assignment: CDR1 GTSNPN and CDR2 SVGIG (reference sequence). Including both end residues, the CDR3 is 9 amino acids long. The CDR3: CAWSPWQGT.

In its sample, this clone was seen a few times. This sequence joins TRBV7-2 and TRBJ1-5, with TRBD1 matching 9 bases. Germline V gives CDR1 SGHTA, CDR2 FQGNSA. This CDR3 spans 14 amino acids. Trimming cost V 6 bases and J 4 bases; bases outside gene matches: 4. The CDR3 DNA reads TGTGCCAGCAGAGGGACAGGGAGAAATCAGCCCCAGCATTTT. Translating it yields CASRGTGRNQPQHF.

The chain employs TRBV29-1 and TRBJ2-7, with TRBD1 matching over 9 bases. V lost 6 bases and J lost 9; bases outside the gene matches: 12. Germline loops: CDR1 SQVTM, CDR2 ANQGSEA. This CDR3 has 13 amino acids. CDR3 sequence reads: CSVAGGTGPGQYF. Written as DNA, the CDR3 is TGCAGCGTCGCCGGGGGGACAGGGCCGGGGCAGTACTTC.

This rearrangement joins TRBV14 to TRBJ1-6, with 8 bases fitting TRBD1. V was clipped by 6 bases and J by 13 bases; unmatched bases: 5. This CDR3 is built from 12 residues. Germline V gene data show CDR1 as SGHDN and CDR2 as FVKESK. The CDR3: CASRDRGGPLHF. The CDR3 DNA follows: TGTGCCAGCAGAGACAGGGGAGGGCCCCTCCACTTT.

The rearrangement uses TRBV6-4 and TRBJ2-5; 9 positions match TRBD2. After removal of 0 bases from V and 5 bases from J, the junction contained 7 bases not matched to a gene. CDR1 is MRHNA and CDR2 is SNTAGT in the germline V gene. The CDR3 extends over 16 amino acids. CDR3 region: CASSDSTSGSHETQYF. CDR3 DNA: TGTGCCAGCAGTGACTCGACTAGCGGCTCCCATGAGACCCAGTACTTC.